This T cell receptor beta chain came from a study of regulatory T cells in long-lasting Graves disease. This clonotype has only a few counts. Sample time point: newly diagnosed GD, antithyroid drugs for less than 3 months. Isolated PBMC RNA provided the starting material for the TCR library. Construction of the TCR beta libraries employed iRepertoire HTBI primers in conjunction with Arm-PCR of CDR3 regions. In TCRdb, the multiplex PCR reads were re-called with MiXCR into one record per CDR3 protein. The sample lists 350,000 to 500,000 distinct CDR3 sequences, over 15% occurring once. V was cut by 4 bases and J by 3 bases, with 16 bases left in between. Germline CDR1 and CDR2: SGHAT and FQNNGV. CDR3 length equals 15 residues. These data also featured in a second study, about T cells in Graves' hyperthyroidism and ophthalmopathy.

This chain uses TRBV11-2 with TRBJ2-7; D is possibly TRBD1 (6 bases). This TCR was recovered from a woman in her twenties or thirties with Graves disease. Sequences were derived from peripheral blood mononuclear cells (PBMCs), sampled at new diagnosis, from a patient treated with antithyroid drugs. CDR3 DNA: TGTGCCAGCAGCTCGCAACAGGGTGAAGGCTACGAGCAGTACTTC. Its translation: CASSSQQGEGYEQYF.